This T cell receptor beta chain was identified during a study of early T cells in non-severe SARS-CoV-2 infection. Across the study: Investigators sequenced bulk RNA drawn from unsorted whole blood, and chains remained unpaired.

Findings and caveats of the study: Private and CD4 specificities were missed by VDJdb matching, skewed to anti-spike CD8.

This clonotype appeared a few times. Its target is not known. Each single cDNA molecule received a unique molecular identifier. TCRdb reanalysed the 5' RACE reads using MiXCR and keeps one entry per CDR3 protein. The sample contains about 40,000 distinct CDR3 sequences, around 4.5% of which appear only once. The germline V gene has CDR1 KGHSH and CDR2 LQKENI. Trimming stripped 2 bases from V and 5 bases from J, with 12 bases between. CDR3 length: 15 residues. The sequenced sample consisted of whole blood. The receptor was derived from an adult who was a healthcare worker with PCR-confirmed SARS-CoV-2 infection or an uninfected control (not recorded which). The chain combines TRBV18 with TRBJ2-2; no definite D call. CDR3 DNA: TGTGCCAGCTCACCAGCGCCAATGTCGACCGGGGAGCTGTTTTTT. This translates into CASSPAPMSTGELFF.